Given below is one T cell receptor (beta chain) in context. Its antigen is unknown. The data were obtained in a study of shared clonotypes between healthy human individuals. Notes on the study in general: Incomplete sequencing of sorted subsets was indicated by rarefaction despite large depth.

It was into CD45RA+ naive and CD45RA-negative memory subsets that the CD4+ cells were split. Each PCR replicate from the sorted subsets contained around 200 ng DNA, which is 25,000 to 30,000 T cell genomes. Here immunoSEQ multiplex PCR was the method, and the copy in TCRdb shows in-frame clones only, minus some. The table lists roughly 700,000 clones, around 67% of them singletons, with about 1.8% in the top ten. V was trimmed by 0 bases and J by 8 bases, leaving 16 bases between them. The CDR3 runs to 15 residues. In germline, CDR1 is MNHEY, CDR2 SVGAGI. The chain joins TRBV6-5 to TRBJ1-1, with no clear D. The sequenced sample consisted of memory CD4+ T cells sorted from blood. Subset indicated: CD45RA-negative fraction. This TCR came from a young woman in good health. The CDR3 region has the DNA TGTGCCAGCAGTTACTCGACGCGCCCGGGATCCGAAGCTTTCTTT. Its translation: CASSYSTRPGSEAFF.